This passage covers 12 T cell receptor beta chains from one sample sequenced in a study of T cell responses to AZD1222 COVID-19 vaccine. The table came from immunoSEQ multiplex PCR; TCRdb's copy has only in-frame clones and leaves some out. The table shows roughly 70,000 clones, with around 89% occurring only once. The sequenced sample was peripheral blood, obtained 28 days after the second dose of the MenACWY control vaccine. The receptors derive from an adult who received the MenACWY meningococcal vaccine as a control.

V is TRBV29-1 and J is TRBJ2-3; 7 bases line up with TRBD2. The germline CDR1 and CDR2 sequences are SQVTM and ANQGSEA. This CDR3 has 16 amino acids. Trimming cost V 0 bases and J 1 base; bases outside gene matches: 7. The chain's CDR3 is CSVEEGWLAGTDTQYF. CDR3 bases: TGCAGCGTTGAAGAAGGGTGGCTAGCGGGCACAGATACGCAGTATTTT.

The rearrangement uses TRBV11-2 and TRBJ2-5; D is perhaps TRBD1 or TRBD2 (5 bases each). Trimming cost V 9 bases and J 0 bases, with 11 bases left between them. CDR1 SGHAT and CDR2 FQNNGV come from the germline V gene. This CDR3 has 13 residues. CDR3: CASGAGNQETQYF. CDR3 coding DNA: TGTGCCAGTGGGGCGGGCAACCAAGAGACCCAGTACTTC.

This rearrangement joins TRBV4-3 to TRBJ2-1, with 10 bases identical to TRBD2. The CDR3 consists of 16 residues. Germline CDR1 and CDR2: LGHNA and YSLEER. V dropped 0 bases and J dropped 8; count of bases not matched to a gene: 7. The CDR3 here is CASSQDFSGGADEQFF. The CDR3 coding sequence is TGCGCCAGCAGCCAAGATTTCAGCGGGGGGGCTGATGAGCAGTTCTTC.

This clone is a singleton in its sample. This chain joins TRBV29-1 and TRBJ2-1; D unresolved. Trimming stripped 3 bases from V and 4 bases from J, with 13 bases between. In germline, CDR1 is SQVTM, CDR2 ANQGSEA. This CDR3 contains 14 residues. CDR3 sequence reads: CSVDARFPYNEQFF. The CDR3 nucleotides are TGCAGCGTTGATGCAAGGTTCCCTTACAATGAGCAGTTCTTC.

The chain is built from TRBV5-1 and TRBJ1-2; tentative D call: TRBD1 (6 bases). The germline V gene encodes CDR1 SGHRS and CDR2 YFSETQ. This CDR3 comprises 13 residues. Trimming pared 4 bases from V and 4 bases from J, leaving 11 bases between. DNA for the CDR3: TGCGCCAGCAGCGAACTGACAGGCTATGGCTACACCTTC. Its translation is CASSELTGYGYTF.

The CDR3 protein is CAYGTGEKLFF. CDR3 coding DNA: TGTGCTTACGGGACAGGTGAAAAACTGTTTTTT. The rearrangement uses TRBV30 and TRBJ1-4; 8 bases match TRBD1. CDR3 length equals 11 residues. Looked up from germline, CDR1 is GTSNPN and CDR2 is SVGIG (reference sequence).

The chain is built from TRBV1 and TRBJ1-6. TRBV1 is deemed a pseudogene. CDR3 length: 13 amino acids. In nucleotides, the CDR3 is TGCACCAGCAGTCCCTCTTGCGGTTCACCCCTCCACTTT. Translation: CTSSPSCGSPLHF.

This clone was observed once. This sequence joins TRBV12-3 or TRBV12-4 and TRBJ1-1; the match to TRBD1 covers 8 bases. There are 13 residues in the CDR3. Losses at the gene ends were 6 bases for V and 4 bases for J; bases not matched to a gene: 4. CDR3 sequence: CASRLDRGTEAFF. The CDR3 nucleotides read TGTGCCAGCAGGCTTGACAGGGGCACTGAAGCTTTCTTT.

This chain joins TRBV5-1 and TRBJ1-1; 12 bases are shared with TRBD1. Trimming took 0 bases from V and 3 from J; bases not matched to a gene: 9. Germline CDR1 SGHRS, CDR2 YFSETQ. The CDR3 has 18 residues. CDR3 amino acids: CASSLVLGTGGRDTEAFF. CDR3 DNA sequence: TGCGCCAGCAGCTTGGTGTTGGGGACAGGGGGCAGGGACACTGAAGCTTTCTTT.

This chain joins TRBV11-2 and TRBJ2-2, with 8 bases lining up with TRBD1. CDR3 length: 16 amino acids. Germline-derived CDR1 and CDR2 are SGHAT and FQNNGV. J lost 0 bases, V lost 4 bases, and 4 bases had no gene match. As DNA, the CDR3 is TGTGCCAGCAGCTCCAGGGGGCTAGCGAACACCGGGGAGCTGTTTTTT. Translating gives CASSSRGLANTGELFF. Drawing the rest from reference TRBV11-2 and TRBJ2-2, the complete variable domain is EAGVAQSPRYKIIEKRQSVAFWCNPISGHATLYWYQQILGQGPKLLIQFQNNGVVDDSQLPKDRFSAERLKGVDSTLKIQPAKLEDSAVYLCASSSRGLANTGELFFGEGSRLTVL.

This chain connects TRBV18 to TRBJ1-1, with TRBD1 matching over 9 bases. The CDR3 extends over 14 amino acids. CDR1 KGHSH and CDR2 LQKENI come from the germline V gene. Unmatched junction bases numbered 2, after V lost 0 bases and J lost 6 bases. In DNA form, the CDR3 reads TGTGCCAGCTCACCACCGGGGACAGGGCCTGAAGCTTTCTTT. It translates to CASSPPGTGPEAFF.

This chain connects TRBV25-1 to TRBJ2-1, with D possibly matching TRBD1 (6 bases). CDR1 is MGHDK, CDR2 SYGVNS, per germline. This CDR3 spans 14 amino acids. Trimming cost V 5 bases and J 3 bases, with 11 bases left between them. CDR3 amino acids: CASSKDRLYNEQFF. CDR3 nucleotide sequence: TGTGCCAGCAGTAAGGACAGACTCTACAATGAGCAGTTCTTC.